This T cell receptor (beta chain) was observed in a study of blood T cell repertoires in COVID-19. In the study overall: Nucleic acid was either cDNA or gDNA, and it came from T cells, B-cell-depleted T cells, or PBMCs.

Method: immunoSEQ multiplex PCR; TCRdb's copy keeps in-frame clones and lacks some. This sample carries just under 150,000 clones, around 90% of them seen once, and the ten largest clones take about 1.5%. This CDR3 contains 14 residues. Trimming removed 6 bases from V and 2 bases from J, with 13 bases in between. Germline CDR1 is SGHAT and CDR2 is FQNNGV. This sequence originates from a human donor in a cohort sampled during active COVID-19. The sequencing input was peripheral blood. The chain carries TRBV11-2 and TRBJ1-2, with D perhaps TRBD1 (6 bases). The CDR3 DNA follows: TGTGCCAGCAGTCTCAGGGACATGAACTATGGCTACACCTTC. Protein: CASSLRDMNYGYTF.